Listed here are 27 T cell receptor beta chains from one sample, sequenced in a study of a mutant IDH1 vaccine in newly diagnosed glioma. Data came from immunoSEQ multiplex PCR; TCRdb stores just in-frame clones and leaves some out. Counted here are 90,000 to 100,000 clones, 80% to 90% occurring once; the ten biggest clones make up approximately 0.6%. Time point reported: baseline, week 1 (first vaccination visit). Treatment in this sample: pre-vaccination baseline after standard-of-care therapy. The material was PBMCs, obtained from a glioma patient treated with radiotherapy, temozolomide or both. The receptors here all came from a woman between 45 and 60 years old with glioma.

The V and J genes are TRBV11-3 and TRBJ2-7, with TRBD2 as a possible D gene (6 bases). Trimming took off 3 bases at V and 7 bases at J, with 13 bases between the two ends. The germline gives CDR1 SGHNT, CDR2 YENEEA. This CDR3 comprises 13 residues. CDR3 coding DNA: TGTGCCAGCAGCTTGGGGGGAGACCGAGAGCAGTACTTC. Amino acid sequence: CASSLGGDREQYF.

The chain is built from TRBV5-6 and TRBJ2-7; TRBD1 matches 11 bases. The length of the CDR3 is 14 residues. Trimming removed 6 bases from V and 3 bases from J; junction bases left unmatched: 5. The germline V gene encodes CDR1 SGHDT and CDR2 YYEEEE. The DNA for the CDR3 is TGTGCCAGCATCTCCGGGACAGGGGGCTACGAGCAGTACTTC. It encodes CASISGTGGYEQYF.

CDR3 nucleotides: TGTGCCACCCAAAGCAAAAATGGAAACACCATATATTTT. Protein product: CATQSKNGNTIYF. This chain links TRBV9 with TRBJ1-3, with unresolved D. Germline V lookup: CDR1 SGDLS, CDR2 YYNGEE. The V end was cut by 9 bases, the J end by 3 bases, with 13 bases between. The CDR3 contains 13 residues.

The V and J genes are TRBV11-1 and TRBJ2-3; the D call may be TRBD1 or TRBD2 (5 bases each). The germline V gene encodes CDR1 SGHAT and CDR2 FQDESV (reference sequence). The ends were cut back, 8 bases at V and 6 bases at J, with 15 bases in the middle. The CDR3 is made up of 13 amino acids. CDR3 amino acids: CASSRPGADTQYF. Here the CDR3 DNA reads TGTGCCAGCTCCCGCCCCGGGGCCGATACGCAGTATTTT.

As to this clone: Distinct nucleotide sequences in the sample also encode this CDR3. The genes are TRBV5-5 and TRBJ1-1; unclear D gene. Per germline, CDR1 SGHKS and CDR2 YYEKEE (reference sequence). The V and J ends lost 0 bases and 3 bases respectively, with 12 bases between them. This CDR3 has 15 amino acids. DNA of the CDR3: TGTGCCAGCAGCTTGGCCCCCTTTTTGGACACTGAAGCTTTCTTT. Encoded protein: CASSLAPFLDTEAFF.

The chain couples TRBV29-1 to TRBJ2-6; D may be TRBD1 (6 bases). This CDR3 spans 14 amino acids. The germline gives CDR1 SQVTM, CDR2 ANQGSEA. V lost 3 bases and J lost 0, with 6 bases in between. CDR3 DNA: TGCAGCGTTGAGACAGGCTCTGGGGCCAACGTCCTGACTTTC. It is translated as CSVETGSGANVLTF.

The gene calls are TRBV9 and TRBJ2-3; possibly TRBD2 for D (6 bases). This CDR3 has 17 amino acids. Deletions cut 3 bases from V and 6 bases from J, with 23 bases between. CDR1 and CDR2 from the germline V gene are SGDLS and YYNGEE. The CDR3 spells CASSAHNRQGGYDTQYF. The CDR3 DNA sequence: TGTGCCAGCAGCGCCCACAATAGGCAGGGAGGTTATGATACGCAGTATTTT.

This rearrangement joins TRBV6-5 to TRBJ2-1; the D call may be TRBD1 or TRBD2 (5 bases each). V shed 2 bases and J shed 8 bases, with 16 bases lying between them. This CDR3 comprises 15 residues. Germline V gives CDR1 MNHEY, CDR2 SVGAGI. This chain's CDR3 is CASSYPDGDVDEQFF. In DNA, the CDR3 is TGTGCCAGCAGTTACCCGGACGGGGACGTCGATGAGCAGTTCTTC.

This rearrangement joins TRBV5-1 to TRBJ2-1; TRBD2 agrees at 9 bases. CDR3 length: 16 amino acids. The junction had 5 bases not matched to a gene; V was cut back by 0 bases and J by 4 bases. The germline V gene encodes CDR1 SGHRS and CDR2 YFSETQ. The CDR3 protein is CASSLDPSGVYNEQFF. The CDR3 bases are TGCGCCAGCAGCTTGGATCCTAGCGGGGTTTACAATGAGCAGTTCTTC.

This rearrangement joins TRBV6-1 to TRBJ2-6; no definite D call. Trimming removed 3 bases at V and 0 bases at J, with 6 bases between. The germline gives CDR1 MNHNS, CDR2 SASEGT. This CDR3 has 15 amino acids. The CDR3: CASSDFPSGANVLTF. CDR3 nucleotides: TGTGCCAGCAGTGACTTCCCCTCTGGGGCCAACGTCCTGACTTTC.

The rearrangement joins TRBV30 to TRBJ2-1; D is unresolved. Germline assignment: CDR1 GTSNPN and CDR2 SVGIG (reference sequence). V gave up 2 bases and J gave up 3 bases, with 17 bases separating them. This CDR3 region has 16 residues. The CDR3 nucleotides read TGTGCCTGGAGTCCGCCAGACTCTCCCTACTACAATGAGCAGTTCTTC. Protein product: CAWSPPDSPYYNEQFF.

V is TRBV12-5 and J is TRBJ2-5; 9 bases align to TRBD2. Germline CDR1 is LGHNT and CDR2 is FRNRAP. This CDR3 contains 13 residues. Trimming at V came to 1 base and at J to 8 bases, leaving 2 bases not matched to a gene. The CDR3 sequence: CASGLDSGRTQYF. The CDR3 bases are TGTGCTAGTGGTTTGGATAGCGGGAGAACCCAGTACTTC.

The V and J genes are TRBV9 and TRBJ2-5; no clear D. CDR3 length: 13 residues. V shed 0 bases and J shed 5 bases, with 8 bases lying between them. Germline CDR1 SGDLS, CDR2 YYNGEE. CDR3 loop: CASSVEVGETQYF. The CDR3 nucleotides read TGTGCCAGCAGCGTAGAAGTTGGGGAGACCCAGTACTTC.

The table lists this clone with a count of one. The CDR3 spells CAISAAGTLGTEAFF. The CDR3, as DNA: TGTGCCATCAGTGCGGCAGGCACGCTGGGCACTGAAGCTTTCTTT. V is TRBV10-3 and J is TRBJ1-1; D is undetermined. The length of the CDR3 is 15 residues. Per germline, CDR1 ENHRY and CDR2 SYGVKD. V gave up 4 bases and J gave up 4 bases, with 16 bases separating them.

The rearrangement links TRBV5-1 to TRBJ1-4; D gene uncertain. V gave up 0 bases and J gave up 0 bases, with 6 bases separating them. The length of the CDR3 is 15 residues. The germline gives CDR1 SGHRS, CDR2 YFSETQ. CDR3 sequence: CASSLAISTNEKLFF. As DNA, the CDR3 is TGCGCCAGCAGCTTGGCCATTTCAACTAATGAAAAACTGTTTTTT.

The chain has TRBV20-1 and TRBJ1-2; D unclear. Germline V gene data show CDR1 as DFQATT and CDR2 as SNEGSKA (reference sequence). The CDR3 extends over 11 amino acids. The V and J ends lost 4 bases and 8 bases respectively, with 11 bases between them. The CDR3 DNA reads TGCAGTGCTATCGACGGAGCGGGCTACACCTTC. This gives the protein CSAIDGAGYTF.

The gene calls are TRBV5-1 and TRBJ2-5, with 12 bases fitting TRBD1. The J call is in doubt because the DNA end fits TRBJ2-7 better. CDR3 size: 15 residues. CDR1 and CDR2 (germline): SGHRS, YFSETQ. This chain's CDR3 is CASSSGRDRGPEQYF. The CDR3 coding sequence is TGCGCCAGCAGCTCGGGCCGGGACAGGGGGCCCGAGCAGTACTTC.

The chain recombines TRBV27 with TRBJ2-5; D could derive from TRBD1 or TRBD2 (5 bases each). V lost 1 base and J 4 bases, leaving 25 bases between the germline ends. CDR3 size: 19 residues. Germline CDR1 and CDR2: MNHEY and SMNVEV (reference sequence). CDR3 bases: TGTGCCAGCAGTTTATGGCGCCCGTCCCTTGGGGGTATCGGAGAGACCCAGTACTTC. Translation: CASSLWRPSLGGIGETQYF.

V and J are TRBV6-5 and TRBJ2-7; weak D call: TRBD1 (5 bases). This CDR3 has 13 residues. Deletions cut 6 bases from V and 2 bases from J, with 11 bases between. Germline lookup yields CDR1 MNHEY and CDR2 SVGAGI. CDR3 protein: CASSLTETYEQYF. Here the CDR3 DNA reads TGTGCCAGCAGCCTGACAGAAACCTACGAGCAGTACTTC.

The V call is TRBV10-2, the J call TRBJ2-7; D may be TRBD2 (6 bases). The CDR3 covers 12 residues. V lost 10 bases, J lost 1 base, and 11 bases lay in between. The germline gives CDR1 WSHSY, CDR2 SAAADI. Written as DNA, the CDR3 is TGCGCCACCCTCCGGGGGTCCTACGAGCAGTACTTC. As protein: CATLRGSYEQYF.

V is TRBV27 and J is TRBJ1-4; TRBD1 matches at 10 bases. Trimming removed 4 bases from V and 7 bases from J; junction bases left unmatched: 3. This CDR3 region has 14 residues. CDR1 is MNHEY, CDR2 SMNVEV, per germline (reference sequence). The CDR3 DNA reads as TGTGCCAGCAGTTCGGGACAGGGGAGTGAAAAACTGTTTTTT. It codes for CASSSGQGSEKLFF.

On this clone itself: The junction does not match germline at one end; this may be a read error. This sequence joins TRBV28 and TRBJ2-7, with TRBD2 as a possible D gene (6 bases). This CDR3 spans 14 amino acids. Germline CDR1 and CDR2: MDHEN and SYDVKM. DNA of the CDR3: TGTGCCAGCGCGGCCCCCGGGGGAGCCTATGAGCAGTACTTC. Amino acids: CASAAPGGAYEQYF.

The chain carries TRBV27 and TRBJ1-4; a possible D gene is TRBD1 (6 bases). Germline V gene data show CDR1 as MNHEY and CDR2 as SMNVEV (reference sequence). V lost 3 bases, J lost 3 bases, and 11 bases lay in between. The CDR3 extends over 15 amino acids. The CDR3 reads CASSLGGVPNEKLFF. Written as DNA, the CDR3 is TGTGCCAGCAGTTTGGGGGGCGTACCTAATGAAAAACTGTTTTTT.

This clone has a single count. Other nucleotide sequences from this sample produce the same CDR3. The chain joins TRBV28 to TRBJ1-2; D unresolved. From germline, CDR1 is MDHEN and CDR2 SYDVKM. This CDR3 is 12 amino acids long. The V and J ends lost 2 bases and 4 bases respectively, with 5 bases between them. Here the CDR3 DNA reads TGTGCCAGCAGTTTAGGACCCTATGGCTACACCTTC. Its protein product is CASSLGPYGYTF.

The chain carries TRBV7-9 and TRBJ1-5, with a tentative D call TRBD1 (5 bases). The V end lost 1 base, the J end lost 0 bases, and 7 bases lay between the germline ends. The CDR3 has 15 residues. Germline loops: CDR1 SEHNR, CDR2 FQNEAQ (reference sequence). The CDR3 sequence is CASSLGTSSNQPQHF. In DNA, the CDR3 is TGTGCCAGCAGCTTAGGGACATCTAGCAATCAGCCCCAGCATTTT.

CDR3 protein: CASSEVWTGLIGDTEAFF. The DNA of the CDR3 is TGTGCCAGCAGTGAAGTTTGGACAGGGTTGATTGGAGACACTGAAGCTTTCTTT. V usage is TRBV6-1 and J usage is TRBJ1-1, with 8 positions matching TRBD1. V shed 1 base, J shed 3 bases, and the junction held 13 bases outside the gene matches. Germline lookup yields CDR1 MNHNS and CDR2 SASEGT. CDR3 size: 18 residues.

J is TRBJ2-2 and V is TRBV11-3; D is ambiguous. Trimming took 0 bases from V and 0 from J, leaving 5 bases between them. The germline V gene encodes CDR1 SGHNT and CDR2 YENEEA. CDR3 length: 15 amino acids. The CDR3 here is CASSLDKTNTGELFF. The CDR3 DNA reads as TGTGCCAGCAGCTTAGATAAGACGAACACCGGGGAGCTGTTTTTT.